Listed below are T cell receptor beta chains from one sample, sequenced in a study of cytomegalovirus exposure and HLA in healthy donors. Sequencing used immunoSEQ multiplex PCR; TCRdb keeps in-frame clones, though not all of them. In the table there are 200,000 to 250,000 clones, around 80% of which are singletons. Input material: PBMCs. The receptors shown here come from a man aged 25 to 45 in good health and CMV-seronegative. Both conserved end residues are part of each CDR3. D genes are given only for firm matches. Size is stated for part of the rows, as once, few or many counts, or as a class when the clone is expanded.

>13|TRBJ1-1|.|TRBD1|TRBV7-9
CASRRAGGTEAFF
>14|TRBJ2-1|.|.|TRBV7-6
CASSFSGDYNEQFF
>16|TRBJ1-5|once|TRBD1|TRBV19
CASSIALGTGNQPQHF
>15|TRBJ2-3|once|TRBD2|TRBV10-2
CASSVLAGGRDTQYF
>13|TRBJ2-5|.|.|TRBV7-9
CASRGIPQETQYF
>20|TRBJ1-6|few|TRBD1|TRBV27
CASSLSRQGASTVYNSPLHF
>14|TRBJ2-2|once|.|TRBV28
CASSGTQNTGELFF
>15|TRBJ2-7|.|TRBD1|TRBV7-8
CASRSSLGQGYEQYF
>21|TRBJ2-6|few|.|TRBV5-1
CASSLFASWGVVSSGANVLTF
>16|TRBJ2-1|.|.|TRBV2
CASSEWASAGKNEQFF
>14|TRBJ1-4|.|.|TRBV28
CASGWNNGRGKLFF
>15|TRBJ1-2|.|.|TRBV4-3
CASSQDPRQGYGYTF
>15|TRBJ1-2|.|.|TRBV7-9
CASSSSLRAFYGYTF
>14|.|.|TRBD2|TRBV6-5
CASRLAGETYEQYF
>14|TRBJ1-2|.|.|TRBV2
CASSEGGNNYGYTF
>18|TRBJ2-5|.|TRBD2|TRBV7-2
CASSYGLAGLSGTGTQYF
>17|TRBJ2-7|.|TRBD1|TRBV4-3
CASSQDIRDRDSYEQYF
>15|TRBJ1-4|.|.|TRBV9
CASSVGVGGYEKLFF
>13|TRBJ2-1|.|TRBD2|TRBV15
CATSRPGGWEQFF
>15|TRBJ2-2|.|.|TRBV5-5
CASSLWTVNTGELFF
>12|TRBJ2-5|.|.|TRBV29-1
CSGGSGSETQYF
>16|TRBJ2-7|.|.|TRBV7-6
CASSDSVRGNIHEQYF
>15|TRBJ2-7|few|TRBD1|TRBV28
CASSPGQRLLGEQYF
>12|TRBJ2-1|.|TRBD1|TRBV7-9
CASRQQGAEQFF
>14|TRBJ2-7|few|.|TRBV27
CASRRKDSPYEQYF
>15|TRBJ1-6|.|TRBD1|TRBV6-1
CASSRQGPYNSPLHF
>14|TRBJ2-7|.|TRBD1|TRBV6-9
CASVRDRVPYEQYF
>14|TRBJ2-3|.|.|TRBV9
CASSPSTGTDTQYF
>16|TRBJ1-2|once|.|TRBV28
CASATHPPGLGSGYTF
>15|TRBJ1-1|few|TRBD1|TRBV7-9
CASSSGQNMNTEAFF
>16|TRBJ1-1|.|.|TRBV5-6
CASSLDGALSYTEAFF
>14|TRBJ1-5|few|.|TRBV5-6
CASSLGQGPQPQHF
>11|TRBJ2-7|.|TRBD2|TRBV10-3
CAIGTSSGQYF
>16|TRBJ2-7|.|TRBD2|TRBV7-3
CASSSTGTSGLHEQYF
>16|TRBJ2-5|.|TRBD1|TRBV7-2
CATAGVGTGGTETQYF
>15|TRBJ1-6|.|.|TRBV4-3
CASSQEMSDNSPLHF
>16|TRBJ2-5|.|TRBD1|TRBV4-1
CASSPLTGGEEETQYF
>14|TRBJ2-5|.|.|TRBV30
CAWGYSMTQETQYF
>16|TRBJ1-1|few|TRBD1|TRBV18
CASSPKTGGPNTEAFF
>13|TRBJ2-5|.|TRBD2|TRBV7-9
CASSHGGAKTQYF